A single T cell receptor beta chain is shown here with its context. The data stem from a study of blood T cell repertoires in COVID-19. As for the study in general: The cDNA or gDNA used as material had been derived from T cells, B-cell-depleted T cells, or PBMCs.

Per the authors' pipeline: Scientists estimated how many nucleated cells there were by amplifying reference gene primers. Sequenced by immunoSEQ multiplex PCR; TCRdb stores in-frame clones only, minus some. V, J and clone size derive from that table, while D and trimming were established from the DNA sequence. The sample lists a few hundred thousand clones; 65% to 90% were seen once. The germline CDR1 and CDR2 sequences are SGHRS and YFSETQ. The CDR3 length is 15 residues. After removal of 4 bases from V and 0 bases from J, the junction contained 7 bases not matched to a gene. The sequence was obtained from a middle-aged man with acute or convalescent COVID-19. The rearrangement links TRBV5-1 to TRBJ2-7, with 7 positions matching TRBD1. The source material was peripheral blood. The CDR3 region has the DNA TGCGCCAGCAGCCCGGGACAGAAGAGCTCCTACGAGCAGTACTTC. Encoded protein: CASSPGQKSSYEQYF.